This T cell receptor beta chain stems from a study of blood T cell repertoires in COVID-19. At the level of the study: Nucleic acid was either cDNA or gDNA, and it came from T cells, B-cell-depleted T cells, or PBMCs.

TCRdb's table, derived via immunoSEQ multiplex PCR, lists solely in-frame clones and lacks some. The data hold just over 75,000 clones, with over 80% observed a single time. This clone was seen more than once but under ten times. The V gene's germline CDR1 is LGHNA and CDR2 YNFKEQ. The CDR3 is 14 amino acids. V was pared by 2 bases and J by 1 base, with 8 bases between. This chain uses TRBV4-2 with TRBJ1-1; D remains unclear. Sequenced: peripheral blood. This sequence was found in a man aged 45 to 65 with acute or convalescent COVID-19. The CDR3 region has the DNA TGTGCCAGCAGCCAACCGACTGAGAACACTGAAGCTTTCTTT. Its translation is CASSQPTENTEAFF.